The 4 T cell receptor beta chains given below trace back to one sample, sequenced in a study of shared clonotypes between healthy human individuals. Generated by immunoSEQ multiplex PCR, the TCRdb table keeps only in-frame clones and is missing some. This repertoire shows over 850,000 clones, more than 75% found once; its top ten account for around 0.61%. Source material: memory CD4+ T cells from PBMCs. The subset is: CD45RA-negative fraction. The source is a man aged 18 to 29 in good health. Some clones in this sample may be carry-over from other donors' samples.

The chain links TRBV7-3 to TRBJ2-5; no firm D call. V lost 2 bases and J lost 4, with 8 bases in between. This CDR3 region has 13 residues. CDR1 is SGHTA, CDR2 FQGTGA, per germline. CDR3 bases: TGTGCCAGCAGCTTAGGGTCTTCAGAGACCCAGTACTTC. Protein sequence: CASSLGSSETQYF.

This rearrangement joins TRBV19 to TRBJ1-2; 9 bases are shared with TRBD1. The CDR3 has 17 amino acids. The trim removed 4 bases at V and 3 bases at J, leaving 12 bases unmatched. Germline CDR1 is LNHDA and CDR2 is SQIVND (reference sequence). The CDR3 loop is CASSNPRNRGRDYGYTF. The CDR3 bases are TGTGCCAGTAGTAACCCCCGTAACAGGGGGCGGGACTATGGCTACACCTTC.

As regards this clone: This sample also contains other DNA sequences that code for the same CDR3. The J gene is TRBJ1-1, the V gene TRBV28, with unresolved D. Germline lookup yields CDR1 MDHEN and CDR2 SYDVKM. The CDR3 extends over 11 amino acids. Trimming cost V 6 bases and J 5 bases, with 7 bases left between them. In DNA, the CDR3 is TGTGCCAGCAGAAGTTTTACTGAAGCTTTCTTT. This encodes CASRSFTEAFF. Full variable domain (remainder filled in from reference TRBV28 and TRBJ1-1): DVKVTQSSRYLVKRTGEKVFLECVQDMDHENMFWYRQDPGLGLRLIYFSYDVKMKEKGDIPEGYSVSREKKERFSLILESASTNQTSMYLCASRSFTEAFFGQGTRLTVV.

This chain links TRBV28 with TRBJ2-3, with 13 bases lining up with TRBD2. This CDR3 is built from 16 residues. Looked up from germline, CDR1 is MDHEN and CDR2 is SYDVKM. V was pared by 5 bases and J by 5 bases, with 7 bases of the junction left unmatched. The CDR3 loop reads CASSPGLAGVVDTQYF. The CDR3 region has the DNA TGTGCCAGCAGTCCCGGACTAGCGGGAGTGGTAGATACGCAGTATTTT.